This T cell receptor (beta chain) comes out of a study of tissue T cells after allogeneic stem cell transplantation. Study-wide results and caveats: Shared clones across patients were few; motif clustering revealed tissue-specific shared signatures. Which tissue TCRs were alloreactive or antigen-specific was not determined. Some clones might be persisting host cells. TCR repertoires tracked anatomic similarity, regardless of disease or transplant status.

With regard to this clone: The antigen remains undetermined. These gene names are mouse names.

Repertoires were generated with immunoSEQ multiplex PCR, while TCRdb's copy carries only in-frame clones and drops some. The table has tens of thousands of clones, roughly 73% seen once. The TCR sequence derives from a pool of C57BL/6 mice in good health. The specimen sequenced was sorted cells pooled from one or two spleens.

The CDR3 bases that were read are TGTGCCAGCAGCTTAGGGACAGGGAGTGCAGAAACGCTGTAT. This encodes CASSLGTGSAETLY. The entire CDR3 protein is CASSLGTGSAETLYF. The J gene is TRBJ2-3, the V gene TRBV3, with TRBD1 matching over 8 bases. The read comes to an end 1 residue before the CDR3 does, leaving the germline J gene to fill in the end. Germline V lookup: CDR1 SNHLY, CDR2 FYNGKV (reference sequence). The CDR3 spans 15 residues. J was trimmed by 0 bases and V by 1 base; bases with no gene match: 0. Based on the CDR3 plus reference TRBV3 and TRBJ2-3, the full variable domain is GPKVLQIPSHQIIDMGQMVTLNCDPVSNHLYFYWYKQILGQQMEFLVNFYNGKVMEKSKLFKDQFSVERPDGSYFTLKIQPTALEDSAVYFCASSLGTGSAETLYFGSGTRLTVL.